Below are 6 T cell receptor beta chains sequenced from a single sample in a study of blood T cell repertoires in COVID-19. Profiling relied on immunoSEQ multiplex PCR, and the TCRdb table lists in-frame clones only, not all of them. The data show 84,000 or so clones, with 80% seen just once and 15% to 20% held by the top ten. Sequencing input: peripheral blood. The receptors derive from a woman aged 80 or over with acute or convalescent COVID-19.

This rearrangement joins TRBV5-1 to TRBJ2-2; D is undetermined. The CDR3 is made up of 14 amino acids. The V end was cut by 9 bases, the J end by 5 bases, with 17 bases between. CDR1 SGHRS and CDR2 YFSETQ come from the germline V gene. CDR3 residues: CATSPVSLTGELFF. CDR3 nucleotide sequence: TGCGCCACCTCCCCGGTTTCTTTGACCGGGGAGCTGTTTTTT.

The CDR3 DNA sequence: TGTGCCAGCAGTACAGGGGGAGAATTAAATGAGCAGTTCTTC. The encoded protein is CASSTGGELNEQFF. The chain couples TRBV6-5 to TRBJ2-1, with 8 bases that match TRBD1. Germline assignment: CDR1 MNHEY and CDR2 SVGAGI. This CDR3 is built from 14 residues. J gave up 7 bases and V 5 bases, and 7 bases lay outside the gene matches.

The chain uses TRBV5-6 and TRBJ2-7, with TRBD2 matching over 14 bases. This CDR3 region has 15 residues. V trimming: 4 bases; J trimming: 1 base; junction bases outside the gene matches: 1. The germline V gene encodes CDR1 SGHDT and CDR2 YYEEEE. CDR3 loop: CASSRTSGRSYEQYF. The CDR3 DNA reads TGTGCCAGCAGCCGGACTAGCGGGAGGTCCTACGAGCAGTACTTC.

V and J are TRBV19 and TRBJ2-7, with D perhaps TRBD1 (6 bases). Germline assignment: CDR1 LNHDA and CDR2 SQIVND (reference sequence). Trimming cost V 6 bases and J 4 bases, with 10 bases left between them. The CDR3 extends over 12 amino acids. In DNA, the CDR3 is TGTGCCAGTAGGGACAGAACATACGAGCAGTACTTC. This translates into CASRDRTYEQYF. The whole variable domain, filled in from reference TRBV19 and TRBJ2-7, reads DGGITQSPKYLFRKEGQNVTLSCEQNLNHDAMYWYRQDPGQGLRLIYYSQIVNDFQKGDIAEGYSVSREKKESFPLTVTSAQKNPTAFYLCASRDRTYEQYFGPGTRLTVT.

CDR3 sequence (DNA): TGCGCCAGCAACCAACCAAGGGACTGGCTAAACAATGAGCAGTTCTTC. Translating it yields CASNQPRDWLNNEQFF. The V and J genes are TRBV10-2 and TRBJ2-1; maybe TRBD2 (6 bases). Trimming left V 7 bases short and J 5 bases short, with 21 bases between. From germline, CDR1 is WSHSY and CDR2 SAAADI. CDR3 length: 16 residues.

This sequence joins TRBV19 and TRBJ2-7, with TRBD1 matching 9 bases. The CDR3 has 14 amino acids. Looked up from germline, CDR1 is LNHDA and CDR2 is SQIVND (reference sequence). V was clipped by 5 bases and J by 2 bases; unmatched bases: 4. For the CDR3, the DNA is TGTGCCAGTAGTCTGAGACAGGGGGCCTACGAGCAGTACTTC. It yields the protein CASSLRQGAYEQYF.